The rows below give T cell receptor beta chains drawn from one sample of a study of PD-L1 blockade in urothelial cancer. Generated by immunoSEQ multiplex PCR, the TCRdb table keeps only in-frame clones and is missing some. The data contain some 31,000 clones, 80% to 90% of them singletons. This specimen consisted of PBMCs, obtained around atezolizumab (anti-PD-L1) treatment. These receptors all come from a man aged 65-85 years with urothelial cancer. The CDR3 runs from the conserved cysteine through the conserved F or W. A D gene is named only where the DNA matches it firmly. The size of a clone is reported for some rows only, either as once, few or many, or as a class for expanded clones.

size	V	J	D	CDR3	DNA
NA	TRBV9	TRBJ2-3	TRBD2	CASSVSWGGTDTQYF	TGTGCCAGCAGCGTATCCTGGGGGGGGACAGATACGCAGTATTTT
NA	TRBV9	TRBJ1-6	TRBD1	CASSPPQGWDSPLHF	TGTGCCAGCAGCCCCCCACAGGGGTGGGATTCACCCCTCCACTTT
NA	TRBV19	TRBJ2-7	NA	CASSIDTSSYEQYF	TGTGCCAGTAGTATAGATACAAGCTCCTACGAGCAGTACTTC
NA	TRBV29-1	TRBJ2-7	NA	CSVEDRGEQYF	TGCAGCGTTGAAGATCGGGGCGAGCAGTACTTC
once	TRBV19	TRBJ1-5	NA	CASSNGQKPQHF	TGTGCCAGTAGTAATGGGCAAAAGCCCCAGCATTTT
NA	TRBV5-6	TRBJ2-1	NA	CASSLGAREQFF	TGTGCCAGCAGCTTAGGGGCAAGGGAGCAGTTCTTC
once	TRBV9	TRBJ2-7	TRBD2	CASSARDYAYEQYF	TGTGCCAGCAGCGCCCGGGACTACGCCTACGAGCAGTACTTC
NA	TRBV5-1	TRBJ1-2	TRBD1	CASSPDRGLDYTF	TGCGCCAGCAGCCCCGACAGGGGCCTAGACTACACCTTC
NA	TRBV7-9	TRBJ2-1	TRBD2	CASSPSSGEQFF	TGTGCCAGCAGCCCATCTAGCGGTGAGCAGTTCTTC
NA	TRBV9	TRBJ1-1	NA	CASSPSAGLNTEAFF	TGTGCCAGCAGCCCCTCCGCGGGGCTGAACACTGAAGCTTTCTTT
NA	TRBV28	TRBJ1-2	TRBD1	CASSTGTGAVYGYTF	TGTGCCAGCAGTACCGGGACAGGGGCGGTCTATGGCTACACCTTC
NA	TRBV15	TRBJ1-5	TRBD1	CATSRDRQGRHF	TGTGCCACCAGCAGAGATCGACAGGGTCGGCATTTT
NA	TRBV7-3	TRBJ2-3	NA	CASSPMGGTQYF	TGTGCCAGCAGCCCCATGGGGGGTACGCAGTATTTT
NA	TRBV28	TRBJ1-1	NA	CASSLQNTEAFF	TGTGCCAGCAGTTTGCAGAATACTGAAGCTTTCTTT
NA	TRBV15	TRBJ2-6	NA	CATSSGQLSGANVLTF	TGTGCCACCAGCTCGGGACAACTTTCTGGGGCCAACGTCCTGACTTTC
NA	TRBV9	TRBJ1-1	NA	CASSVAVTTEAFF	TGTGCCAGCAGCGTAGCGGTCACTACCGAAGCTTTCTTT
NA	TRBV7-9	TRBJ1-6	TRBD1	CASSSARTGVRSPLHF	TGTGCCAGCAGCTCCGCCCGGACAGGGGTTCGTTCACCCCTCCACTTT
NA	TRBV7-7	TRBJ1-1	TRBD1	CASSRPERTGGADTEAFF	TGTGCCAGCAGCCGTCCAGAACGGACAGGGGGCGCAGACACTGAAGCTTTCTTT
NA	TRBV27	TRBJ2-2	NA	CASSFRGSNTGELFF	TGTGCCAGCAGTTTTAGAGGGTCGAACACCGGGGAGCTGTTTTTT
few	TRBV5-1	TRBJ1-1	TRBD1	CASSPQPGTGDAEAFF	TGCGCCAGCAGCCCGCAACCCGGGACAGGGGATGCTGAAGCTTTCTTT
once	TRBV30	TRBJ1-4	TRBD1	CAWSGDSSNEKLFF	TGTGCCTGGAGTGGGGACAGCAGTAATGAAAAACTGTTTTTT
NA	TRBV5-4	TRBJ2-1	NA	CASSPQQATFSYNEQFF	TGTGCCAGCAGCCCTCAGCAGGCTACGTTCTCCTACAATGAGCAGTTCTTC
NA	TRBV5-6	TRBJ1-6	TRBD1	CASSSGDSNSPLHF	TGTGCCAGCAGCTCAGGGGACAGTAATTCACCCCTCCACTTT
NA	TRBV10-3	TRBJ2-1	NA	CAIREDRYNEQFF	TGTGCCATCAGGGAAGACAGGTACAATGAGCAGTTCTTC
NA	TRBV5-1	TRBJ1-1	NA	CASSSEGTVTEAFF	TGCGCCAGCAGCTCGGAGGGCACCGTCACTGAAGCTTTCTTT
NA	TRBV4-3	TRBJ2-7	TRBD1	CASSQSKGTASSYEQYF	TGCGCCAGCAGCCAGTCTAAAGGGACAGCAAGCTCCTACGAGCAGTACTTC
NA	TRBV5-4	TRBJ2-7	NA	CASSLAAGLTYEQYF	TGTGCCAGCAGCTTGGCCGCAGGGCTAACCTACGAGCAGTACTTC
NA	TRBV11-2	TRBJ2-7	NA	CASSLDQEYEQYF	TGTGCCAGCAGCTTAGATCAGGAATACGAGCAGTACTTC
once	TRBV7-2	TRBJ2-5	TRBD2	CASSSLGSGGSETQYF	TGTGCCAGCAGCTCCCTTGGTAGCGGGGGTTCAGAGACCCAGTACTTC
NA	TRBV19	TRBJ1-6	TRBD1	CASKNPGTAQNSPLHF	TGTGCCAGTAAAAATCCGGGGACAGCACAAAATTCACCCCTCCACTTT
medium-sized	TRBV15	TRBJ2-1	NA	CATSRARYYNEQFF	TGTGCCACCAGCAGAGCTCGTTACTACAATGAGCAGTTCTTC
NA	TRBV23-1	TRBJ1-5	NA	CASSPIETQESQPQHF	TGCGCCAGCAGTCCCATAGAAACCCAAGAGAGTCAGCCCCAGCATTTT
NA	TRBV11-3	TRBJ2-1	NA	CASSPRGDNEQFF	TGTGCCAGCAGTCCCCGGGGAGACAATGAGCAGTTCTTC
NA	TRBV7-9	TRBJ2-7	TRBD2	CASSRATAGATEQYF	TGTGCCAGCAGCCGCGCGACAGCGGGAGCCACCGAGCAGTACTTC
NA	TRBV18	TRBJ2-6	NA	CASSGSSGANVLTF	TGTGCCAGCTCGGGGAGCTCTGGGGCCAACGTCCTGACTTTC
NA	TRBV14	TRBJ2-7	TRBD1	CASSQEDRGASYEQYF	TGTGCCAGCAGCCAAGAAGACAGGGGTGCTTCCTACGAGCAGTACTTC
NA	TRBV29-1	TRBJ2-2	NA	CSGGQARTGELFF	TGCAGCGGGGGCCAAGCACGAACCGGGGAGCTGTTTTTT
NA	TRBV7-9	TRBJ1-6	TRBD1	CASSLDRGRNSPLHF	TGTGCCAGCAGCTTGGACAGGGGACGCAATTCACCCCTCCACTTT
NA	TRBV9	TRBJ1-3	NA	CASSGQATSGNTIYF	TGTGCCAGCAGCGGACAGGCCACCTCTGGAAACACCATATATTTT
NA	TRBV4-1	TRBJ2-5	TRBD2	CASSQERGGLETQYF	TGCGCCAGCAGCCAAGAGAGGGGAGGGCTTGAGACCCAGTACTTC
few	TRBV18	TRBJ2-1	NA	CASFPDSRGNEQFF	TGTGCCAGCTTTCCGGACAGCCGAGGGAATGAGCAGTTCTTC
NA	TRBV4-3	TRBJ1-1	TRBD1	CASSQERTGAHTEAFF	TGCGCCAGCAGCCAAGAGCGGACAGGGGCCCACACTGAAGCTTTCTTT
NA	TRBV9	TRBJ1-3	NA	CASTDSHSGNTIYF	TGTGCCAGCACAGACAGCCACTCTGGAAACACCATATATTTT
NA	TRBV29-1	TRBJ1-2	TRBD1	CSGGDSYGYTF	TGCAGCGGGGGGGACAGCTATGGCTACACCTTC
NA	TRBV7-9	TRBJ2-5	NA	CASSLLRDSEETQYF	TGTGCCAGCAGCCTACTCCGGGACTCCGAAGAGACCCAGTACTTC
NA	TRBV5-1	TRBJ2-7	TRBD2	CASSLVGGLAGGYEQYF	TGCGCCAGCAGCTTGGTTGGTGGGCTAGCGGGGGGATACGAGCAGTACTTC
NA	TRBV6-6	TRBJ1-6	TRBD1	CASSPGTAPNSPLHF	TGTGCCAGCAGTCCGGGGACAGCCCCTAATTCACCCCTCCACTTT
NA	TRBV5-1	TRBJ2-1	NA	CASSLAVTGPNEQFF	TGCGCCAGCAGCCTTGCCGTAACAGGGCCCAATGAGCAGTTCTTC
NA	TRBV19	TRBJ2-2	TRBD2	CASTPGLAGVATGELFF	TGTGCCAGTACCCCGGGACTAGCGGGAGTAGCCACCGGGGAGCTGTTTTTT
NA	TRBV11-2	TRBJ2-7	NA	CASSPGTISYEQYF	TGTGCCAGCAGCCCCGGGACAATCTCCTACGAGCAGTACTTC
few	TRBV6-9	TRBJ2-3	TRBD2	CASSTSGTSGRRADTQYF	TGTGCCAGCAGTACATCCGGGACTAGCGGGAGACGGGCAGATACGCAGTATTTT